This TCR beta chain was sequenced during a study of regulatory T cells in long-lasting Graves disease (dated by TCRdb to the early 2020s). Turning to the overall study: Newly diagnosed Graves' disease patients had taken antithyroid drugs for less than 3 months. Persistent Graves' disease patients were compared with newly diagnosed Graves' disease patients by peripheral blood TCR sequencing and RNA sequencing. The study took place in China and was registered as a clinical trial. A total of around 35 samples underwent TCR sequencing, from roughly 13 patients with persistent Graves' disease and 20 or so patients with newly diagnosed Graves' disease. What the work shows at the level of the full study, not this receptor alone: Preferential use of TRBV28, TRBJ1-2 and TRBJ2-5 was observed in persistent disease, whereas TRBV20-1 and TRBJ2-1 were favored in newly diagnosed disease. A larger number of public clonotypes was shared among persistent patients (over 2,500) than among newly diagnosed patients (about 990). Sequencing and analysis were limited to the TCR beta chain. Peripheral blood alone was examined, since thyroid tissue, which constituted the primary lesion, could not be accessed. The authors noted that the small sample size was a limitation that may lower accuracy. Compared with newly diagnosed patients, patients with persistent Graves' disease had lower TCR Shannon entropy and fewer highly expanded clones, which suggests clonal expansion.

CDR1 and CDR2 are read off the germline V gene as MDHEN and SYDVKM. From its cysteine to its phenylalanine, the CDR3 spans 16 amino acids. Only the CDR3 region is kept as DNA, spanning 48 bases read in frame from base 1. V sheds 7 bases and J sheds 4 bases, leaving 22 bases between their ends. To prepare the library, multiplex PCR was applied. TCRdb shows the sequencer as Illumina HiSeq 4000. iRepertoire HTBI primers and Arm-PCR amplification of CDR3 regions were used to construct TCR beta libraries. Before sequencing, the PCR products underwent gel purification. Concerning the study's data processing: Gene usage analysis of CDR3 amino acid clonotypes used the approximately 62 TRBV and about 15 TRBJ segments found across samples. COPE and FqMerger were used to merge filtered high-quality paired reads into contigs. Contigs were aligned with BLAST to IMGT TRBV, TRBD and TRBJ reference genes, and CDR3 was defined per IMGT. Any clonotype with a frequency above 0.1% was counted as a highly expanded clone. Shannon entropy served as the measure of repertoire diversity, while the Gini coefficient captured V-J evenness. Clonotypes shared by more than one individual were considered public. The raw public reads went through TCRdb reprocessing: fastp at Q25, MiXCR clone calling, in-frame beta chains kept. Rows with a matching CDR3 protein are joined into one entry that keeps the most common DNA and genes. TCRdb's processing, not the authors' own work, is the source of the V and J calls. In this sample the table shows some 340,000 distinct CDR3 sequences, roughly 12% of which occur a single time. Of the sample, 18% is held by the ten largest clones.

A note on this clonotype: The antigen it binds to is not known. No per-base quality is available; no much larger clone lies one base away.

The sample's time point label, in plain terms: newly diagnosed GD, antithyroid drugs for less than 3 months. For both TCR sequencing and RNA sequencing, RNA was extracted from PBMCs in TRIzol. The diagnosis of Graves' disease was made according to American Thyroid Association guidelines. The patients came from an endocrinology department in Xi'an, China. Each patient gave about 9.1 milliliters of peripheral blood, collected in an EDTA anticoagulant tube. Ficoll Paque Plus density gradient separation was used to isolate PBMCs, and no further T cell sorting was done. An Agilent 2100 Bioanalyzer and agarose gel were used to check RNA quality, while a NanoDrop 2000 measured RNA concentration. These records were also assigned to another study, of T cells in Graves' hyperthyroidism and ophthalmopathy. Per that second paper: Stable Graves' hyperthyroidism was defined as no progression to ophthalmopathy during 18 months of follow-up. Hyperthyroidism patients were aged 18 to 65 years and newly diagnosed, with disease duration of less than 2 months. Patients with uncontrolled infections, other autoimmune diseases, pregnancy or lactation were excluded. Diagnoses were established on the basis of clinical symptoms, serum thyroxine and TRAb, thyroid ultrasound, and orbital computed tomography. A first-round RT-PCR of the TCR CDR3 used the HTBI primer set with the Qiagen OneStep RT-PCR kit. Blood samples also contained most of the expanded thyroid clonotypes (frequency above 0.001), which suggests that blood repertoires may reflect thyroid immune responses. A 13 V-J signature model separated ophthalmopathy from stable hyperthyroidism, with approximately 87% sensitivity and around 84% specificity in cross-validation and 80%/75% in testing. In validation, the model predicted progression to ophthalmopathy with over 60% sensitivity and 72% to 75% specificity, a median of roughly seven months before onset. TCR V-J signatures able to tell the groups apart were searched for in a discovery cohort of some 100 patients, of whom over 40 had Graves' ophthalmopathy and 55 to 60 had stable Graves' hyperthyroidism. Whether ophthalmopathy could be predicted prospectively was tested in an independent validation cohort made up of under 20 hyperthyroidism patients plus 17 patients who later progressed to ophthalmopathy. For training and testing, the 100 or so patients in the discovery cohort were randomly divided in a 7:3 ratio. Thyroid tissue and blood T-cell repertoires from more than five Graves' hyperthyroidism patients were also compared in the study. After blood sampling, hyperthyroidism patients were treated with methimazole at a starting dose of 30 mg daily, and ophthalmopathy patients were treated with high-dose intravenous methylprednisolone. Libraries were constructed in a second round of multiplex PCR, after which size selection and purification were carried out. Sequencing of the libraries was done on an Illumina HiSeq2000 using paired-end 100 bp reads. SOAPnuke was used to process the raw data, removing reads that contained adapters or uncalled bases, had a mean Phred below 15, or lacked an exact match to the constant primer or identifier. High-quality paired reads were merged using COPE v1.2.5, and each unique nucleotide sequence was defined as a clonotype. MiTCR v1.1 was used to align clonotypes to the IMGT TRBV, TRBD and TRBJ reference segments. Only V-J combinations with frequency above 0.0001, covering roughly 99% of repertoires, were analysed. The TCS score was defined as the ratio of F50 (clonal expansion) to E x V (chaos), calculated using BLOSUM62-based TCRdist between CDR3 peptides within each V-J. Welch's t-statistics and random forest reduced roughly 530 V-J features to 13, which were used in a naive Bayes classifier (R e1071). No statistical method was used to set the sample size in advance, and investigators knew the group allocation. TCR Vbeta CDR3 sequencing of 135 peripheral blood samples (about 45 ophthalmopathy, roughly 72 hyperthyroidism and some 17 progressor patients) is reported in the paper.

The V gene is TRBV28 and the J gene is TRBJ2-5; the D region possibly corresponds to TRBD1 (5 bases align). Sequences were derived from peripheral blood mononuclear cells (PBMCs), sampled at new diagnosis, from a patient treated with antithyroid drugs. The clonotype originates from a young woman with Graves disease. Donor details come from another sample of the same person, matched by shared clones. Read as DNA, the sequence is TGTGCCAGCACCCCTGCCGCAGGGCGATTGCGAGAGACCCAGTACTTC. Translated, this is CASTPAAGRLRETQYF.